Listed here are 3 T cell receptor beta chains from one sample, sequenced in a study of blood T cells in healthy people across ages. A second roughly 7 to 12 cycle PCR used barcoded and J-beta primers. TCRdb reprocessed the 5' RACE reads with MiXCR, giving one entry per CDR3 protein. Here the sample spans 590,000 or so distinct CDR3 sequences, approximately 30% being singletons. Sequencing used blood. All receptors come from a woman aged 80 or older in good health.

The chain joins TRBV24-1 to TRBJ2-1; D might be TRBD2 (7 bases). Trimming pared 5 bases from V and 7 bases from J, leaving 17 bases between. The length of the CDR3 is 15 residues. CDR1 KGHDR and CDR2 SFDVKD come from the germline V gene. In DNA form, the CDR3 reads TGTGCCACCAGTGCTAGGAGGGGGGGGGCAAATGAGCAGTTCTTC. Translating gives CATSARRGGANEQFF.

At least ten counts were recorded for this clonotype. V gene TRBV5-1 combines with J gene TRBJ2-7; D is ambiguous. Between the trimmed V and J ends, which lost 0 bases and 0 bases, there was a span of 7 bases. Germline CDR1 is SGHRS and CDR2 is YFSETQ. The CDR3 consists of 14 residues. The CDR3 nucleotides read TGCGCCAGCAGCTTGGAAGGCAGCTCCTACGAGCAGTACTTC. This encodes CASSLEGSSYEQYF.

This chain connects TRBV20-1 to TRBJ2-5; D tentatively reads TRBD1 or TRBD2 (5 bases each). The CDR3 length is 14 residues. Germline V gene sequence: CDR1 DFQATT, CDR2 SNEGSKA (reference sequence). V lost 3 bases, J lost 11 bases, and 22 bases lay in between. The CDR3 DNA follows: TGCAGTGCTAGGCTCCCCGGGGCTATGGGTGAGCAGTACTTC. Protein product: CSARLPGAMGEQYF.